The entry below gives a single TCR beta chain sequence along with its context. The antigen remains unidentified. The V gene's germline CDR1 is SNHLY and CDR2 FYNNEI. This CDR3 is built from 14 residues. With 6 bases clipped from V and 6 bases from J, the junction kept 4 bases outside the gene matches. With 60 Vbeta and 13 Jbeta primers, the PCR was carried out. Some clones are missing from TCRdb's copy, which holds only in-frame ones; the method was immunoSEQ multiplex PCR. The sample data list some 120,000 clones. The sample belongs to a study of cytomegalovirus exposure and HLA in healthy donors. Study-level background: When just under 400 donors were genotyped, around 77% of them were found to fall in the Caucasian-associated ancestry cluster. Study-level results: Indistinguishability led to the exclusion of some V segments, TRBV6-2 and TRBV6-3 included.

Input material: PBMCs. The sequence came from a woman in her fifties or sixties in good health and CMV-seronegative. The chain employs TRBV2 and TRBJ1-5; 11 bases fit TRBD1. The CDR3 DNA reads as TGTGCCAGCAGCGGGACAGGGGGTGTTCAGCCCCAGCATTTT. This translates into CASSGTGGVQPQHF.